The entry below gives a single T cell receptor (beta chain) sequence along with its context. TCRdb's copy holds only in-frame clones and misses some; the assay was immunoSEQ multiplex PCR. The table lists about 200,000 clones, 85% to 90% of them singletons. After removal of 8 bases from V and 2 bases from J, the junction contained 4 bases not matched to a gene. The length of the CDR3 is 13 residues. Germline assignment: CDR1 MNHEY and CDR2 SVGAGI. This specimen belongs to a study of blood T cell repertoires in COVID-19. Across the study: T cells, B-cell-depleted T cells, or PBMCs supplied cDNA or gDNA.

Specimen: peripheral blood. This clonotype was obtained from a young man with active or convalescent COVID-19. The chain couples TRBV6-5 to TRBJ2-5; TRBD2 matches at 8 bases. CDR3 sequence (DNA): TGTGCCAGCGGAGCGGGGGAACAAGAGACCCAGTACTTC. Translation gives CASGAGEQETQYF.